Detailed here is one T cell receptor (beta chain). Germline assignment: CDR1 SGHNT and CDR2 YYREEE (reference sequence). V was pared by 0 bases and J by 8 bases, with 3 bases between. The CDR3 covers 11 residues. This table comes from immunoSEQ multiplex PCR, and its TCRdb copy is limited to in-frame clones, with some not included. Seen here are tens of thousands of clones, about nine tenths observed once, and the top ten hold 6% to 7.5%. This specimen belongs to a study of OX40 agonist ivuxolimab in advanced cancers. The source material was CD4+ or CD8+ T cells sorted from blood, sampled in a trial of the OX40 agonist ivuxolimab. This chain links TRBV5-4 with TRBJ2-1; D is undetermined. The clonotype comes from an adult with an advanced solid tumor such as melanoma, head and neck, liver or kidney cancer. This CDR3 reads CASSLVDEQFF. As DNA, the CDR3 is TGTGCCAGCAGCTTGGTGGATGAGCAGTTCTTC.